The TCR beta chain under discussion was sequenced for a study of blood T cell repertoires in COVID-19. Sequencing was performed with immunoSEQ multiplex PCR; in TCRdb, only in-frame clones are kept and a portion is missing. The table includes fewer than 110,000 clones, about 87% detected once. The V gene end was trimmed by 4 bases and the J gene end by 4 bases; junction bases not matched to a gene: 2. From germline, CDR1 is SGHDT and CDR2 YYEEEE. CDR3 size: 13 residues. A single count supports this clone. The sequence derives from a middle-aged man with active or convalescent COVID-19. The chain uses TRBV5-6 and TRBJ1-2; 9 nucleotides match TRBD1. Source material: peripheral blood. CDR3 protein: CASSADRGYGYTF. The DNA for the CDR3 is TGTGCCAGCAGCGCGGACAGGGGCTATGGCTACACCTTC. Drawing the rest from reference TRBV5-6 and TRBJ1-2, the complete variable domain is DAGVTQSPTHLIKTRGQQVTLRCSPKSGHDTVSWYQQALGQGPQFIFQYYEEEERQRGNFPDRFSGHQFPNYSSELNVNALLLGDSALYLCASSADRGYGYTFGSGTRLTVV.